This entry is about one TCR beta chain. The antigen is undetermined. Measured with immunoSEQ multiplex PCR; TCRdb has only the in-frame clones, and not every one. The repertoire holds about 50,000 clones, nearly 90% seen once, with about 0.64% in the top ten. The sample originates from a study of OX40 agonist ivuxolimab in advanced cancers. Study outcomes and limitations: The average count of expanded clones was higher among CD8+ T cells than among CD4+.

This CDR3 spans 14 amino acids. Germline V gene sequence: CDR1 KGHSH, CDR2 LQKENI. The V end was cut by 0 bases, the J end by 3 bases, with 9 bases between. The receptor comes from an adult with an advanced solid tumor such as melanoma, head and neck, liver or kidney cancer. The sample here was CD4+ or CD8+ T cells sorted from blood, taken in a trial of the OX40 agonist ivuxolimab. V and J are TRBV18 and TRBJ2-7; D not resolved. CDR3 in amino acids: CASSPPSLVYEQYF. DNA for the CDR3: TGTGCCAGCTCACCACCTAGTCTTGTCTACGAGCAGTACTTC. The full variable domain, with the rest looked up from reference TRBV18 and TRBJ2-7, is NAGVMQNPRHLVRRRGQEARLRCSPMKGHSHVYWYRQLPEEGLKFMVYLQKENIIDESGMPKERFSAEFPKEGPSILRIQQVVRGDSAAYFCASSPPSLVYEQYFGPGTRLTVT.